This TCR beta chain was retrieved from a study of tumor-infiltrating lymphocytes in primary liver carcinoma. Study overall: Read depth, roughly 3.5 to 7.5 million productive TCRbeta reads, did not differ significantly between tissues. General observations from the study: Researchers found tumor-adjacent and tumor-blood pairs overlapped less than tumor region pairs. A significantly higher top-250-clone fraction was found in tumors than in blood (p = 0.039). Detection in all five tumor regions applied to only about 7.5-24% of top clones.

About this clonotype: Its antigen is unknown. Germline and junction disagree at one end, which may indicate a read error.

Germline V gene data show CDR1 as MGHRA and CDR2 as YSYEKL. CDR3 length: 15 residues. The tissue used was unsorted bulk material of roughly 17-34 mg. RNA and DNA were co-extracted from it with the AllPrep DNA/RNA mini kit. Constant-region priming of roughly 490 ng total RNA yielded TCR beta cDNA. Slightly modified ARM-PCR, run as three nested multiplex PCR rounds, produced the TCR beta libraries. TRBV1-TRBV30 forward primers paired with a C-beta reverse primer drove the first two PCR rounds, about 10 cycles each. TCRdb processed the multiplex PCR reads anew with MiXCR; each CDR3 protein has one entry. This sample has roughly 91,000 distinct CDR3 sequences, with about 70% found just once.

The sequencing sample was made of liver tumor tissue from sampling region 5. Subset defined: tumor region T5, tumor centre. This chain joins TRBV4-1 and TRBJ1-5, with a weak D call TRBD1 (5 bases). This clonotype originated in a woman aged 55 to 70 with primary liver carcinoma and hepatitis B virus infection. The CDR3 DNA reads as TGCGCCAGCAGCCGGGACGGGGGTGGCAACCAGCCCCAGCATTTT. It translates to CASSRDGGGNQPQHF.